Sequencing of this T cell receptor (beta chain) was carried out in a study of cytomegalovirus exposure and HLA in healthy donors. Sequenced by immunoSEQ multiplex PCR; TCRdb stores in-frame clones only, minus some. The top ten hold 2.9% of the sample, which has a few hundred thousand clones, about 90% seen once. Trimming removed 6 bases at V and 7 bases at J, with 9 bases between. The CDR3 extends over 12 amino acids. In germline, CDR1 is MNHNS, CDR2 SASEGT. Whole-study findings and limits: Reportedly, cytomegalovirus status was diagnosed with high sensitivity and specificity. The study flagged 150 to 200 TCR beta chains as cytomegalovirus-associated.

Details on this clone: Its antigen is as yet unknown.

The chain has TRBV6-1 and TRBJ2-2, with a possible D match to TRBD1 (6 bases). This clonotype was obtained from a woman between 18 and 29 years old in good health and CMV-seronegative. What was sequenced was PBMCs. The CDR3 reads CASRLQGGELFF. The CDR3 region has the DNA TGTGCCAGCAGGTTACAGGGCGGGGAGCTGTTTTTT.